Listed below are T cell receptor beta chains from one sample, sequenced in a study of Graves' ophthalmopathy and Graves' hyperthyroidism. One entry per CDR3 protein results from TCRdb running MiXCR on the multiplex PCR reads. There are 500,000 to 600,000 distinct CDR3 sequences in the sample; under 45% occur only once, and roughly 4.5% lies in the top ten. The sequenced sample consisted of peripheral blood or thyroid tissue (not recorded which). The receptors were gathered from an adult man with Graves' hyperthyroidism. Each CDR3 is given without its conserved first and last residue. Only part of the rows carry a size: once, few, many, or a class if the clone is expanded.

>many|TRBV25-1
ASGGTGAGANTGELF
>-|TRBV2
ASVEGTFGGYEQY
>-|TRBV6-5
ASSYDGGNTEAF
>-|TRBV5-6
ASSLIGQGLVHEQY
>many|TRBV6-6
ASSPRLAYEQY
>once|TRBV7-8
ASSKGQGISYEQY
>-|TRBV29-1
SVVATGNYGYT
>-|TRBV29-1
SVATGQQETQH
>-|TRBV7-2
ASSLDNRGFYEQY
>many|TRBV20-1
SARFLWGGLAGESFETQY
>few|TRBV29-1
SADGGRGTQY
>-|TRBV29-1
SVEGPVGKDTDTQY
>-|TRBV10-1
ASSPGGPADTQY
>-|TRBV19
TSSFTGVNTEAF
>many|TRBV20-1
SARRGGTYEQY
>-|TRBV25-1
ASSGTSGRANYEQY
>many|TRBV15
ATSSSGSAGNTIY